This TCR beta chain was recovered during a study of blood T cell repertoires in COVID-19. About the study: Acute and convalescent COVID-19 samples came from the United States, Italy and Spain. The cDNA or gDNA used as material had been derived from T cells, B-cell-depleted T cells, or PBMCs.

V lost 5 bases to trimming and J lost 1 base, with 6 bases between them. The length of the CDR3 is 13 residues. CDR1 and CDR2 (germline): MNHEY, SMNVEV (reference sequence). Under the authors' procedure: Reference gene primer amplification yielded estimated nucleated cell counts. Only in-frame clones appear in the TCRdb table, and some are missing; sequencing was by immunoSEQ multiplex PCR. That table furnishes V, J and clone size, whereas the DNA furnished D and trimming. The profile covers roughly 240,000 clones, with around 87% appearing a single time and approximately 4% taken by the ten largest.

The sequence derives from a man between 18 and 29 years old with active or convalescent COVID-19. The chain carries TRBV27 and TRBJ1-3; D gene uncertain. The sequenced material came from peripheral blood. CDR3 in amino acids: CASSRGSGNTIYF. Here the CDR3 DNA reads TGTGCCAGCAGTCGGGGATCTGGAAACACCATATATTTT.